This T cell receptor (beta chain) originates from a study of blood T cell repertoires in COVID-19. Study at large: Material from acute and convalescent COVID-19 was sourced from the United States, Italy and Spain. In each case, the material was cDNA or gDNA derived from T cells, B-cell-depleted T cells, or PBMCs.

Germline CDR1 and CDR2: SGHTA and FQGTGA. Trimming took 2 bases from V and 5 from J, leaving 24 bases between them. CDR3 length: 18 amino acids. In the authors' workflow: Counts of nucleated cells, estimated from reference gene primer amplification, were obtained. TCRdb's copy holds only in-frame clones and misses some; the assay was immunoSEQ multiplex PCR. V and J calls and clone size come straight from that table; D and trimming were deduced from the DNA. The sample includes about 240,000 clones, around 87% of them seen just once. The TCR sequence derives from a woman in her 70s with active or convalescent COVID-19. The sequencing input was peripheral blood. The V and J genes are TRBV7-3 and TRBJ1-2; D is unclear. The CDR3 sequence: CASSLSPGSPQVEYGYTF. The CDR3 DNA reads TGTGCCAGCAGCTTATCCCCTGGATCACCCCAGGTTGAATATGGCTACACCTTC.